The T cell receptor beta chain described here comes from a study of PD-1 blockade in mismatch repair-deficient tumors. Overall study context: Patients had about a dozen mismatch repair-deficient cancer types, all previously treated and progressing. Study conclusions and caveats: Tumor-resident clones, often absent from pretreatment blood, expanded after pembrolizumab and then contracted.

CDR1 and CDR2 from the germline V gene are SGHNT and YYREEE (reference sequence). The CDR3 loop spans 13 amino acids. Trimming removed 4 bases from V and 3 bases from J, with 11 bases in between. Turning to this clone: No antigen is known for it.

Profiling relied on immunoSEQ multiplex PCR, and the TCRdb table lists in-frame clones only, not all of them. Of some 100,000 clones listed, 70% to 85% were seen once; the top ten hold approximately 6.5%. All patients were mismatch repair deficient, assessed by either PCR or immunohistochemistry. The J gene is TRBJ2-7, the V gene TRBV5-4; D is perhaps TRBD1 or TRBD2 (5 bases each). The specimen was peripheral blood, collected around 8 months after starting pembrolizumab. The receptor's source is an adult with mismatch repair-deficient cancer. The chain's CDR3 is CASSPGTNYEQYF. CDR3 coding DNA: TGTGCCAGCAGCCCCGGGACCAACTACGAGCAGTACTTC.